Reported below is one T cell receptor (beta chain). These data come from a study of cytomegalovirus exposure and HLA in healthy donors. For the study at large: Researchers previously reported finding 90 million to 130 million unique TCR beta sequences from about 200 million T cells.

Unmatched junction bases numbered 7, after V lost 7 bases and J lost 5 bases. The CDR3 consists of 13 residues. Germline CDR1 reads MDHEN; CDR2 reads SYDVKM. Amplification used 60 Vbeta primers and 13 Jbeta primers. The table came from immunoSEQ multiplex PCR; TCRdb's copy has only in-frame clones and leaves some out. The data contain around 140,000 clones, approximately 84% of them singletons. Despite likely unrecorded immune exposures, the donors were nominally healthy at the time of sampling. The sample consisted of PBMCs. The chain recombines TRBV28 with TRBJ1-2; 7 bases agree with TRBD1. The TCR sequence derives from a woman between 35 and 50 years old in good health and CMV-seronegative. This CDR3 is CASNSGGMYGYTF. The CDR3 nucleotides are TGTGCCAGCAACTCAGGGGGGATGTATGGCTACACCTTC.